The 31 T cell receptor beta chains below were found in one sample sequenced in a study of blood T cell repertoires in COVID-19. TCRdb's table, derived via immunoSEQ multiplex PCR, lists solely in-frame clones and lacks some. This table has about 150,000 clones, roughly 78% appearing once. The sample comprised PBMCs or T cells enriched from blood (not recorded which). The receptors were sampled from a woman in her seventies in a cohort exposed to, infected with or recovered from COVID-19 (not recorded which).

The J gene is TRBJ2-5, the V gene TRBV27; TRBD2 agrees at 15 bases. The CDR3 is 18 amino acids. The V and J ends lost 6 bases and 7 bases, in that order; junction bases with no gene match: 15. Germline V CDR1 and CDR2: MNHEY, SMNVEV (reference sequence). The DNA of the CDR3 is TGTGCCAGCAGACTTAGTGGAGGACTAGCGGGAGGGCGAGGGACCCAGTACTTC. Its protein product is CASRLSGGLAGGRGTQYF.

CDR3 DNA: TGTGCCACCAGCTCGGGACTAGTCTACGAGCAGTACTTC. This sequence encodes CATSSGLVYEQYF. V and J are TRBV15 and TRBJ2-7; TRBD2 agrees at 8 bases. Unmatched junction bases numbered 3, after V lost 5 bases and J lost 3 bases. Germline CDR1 and CDR2: LNHNV and YYDKDF (reference sequence). The CDR3 length is 13 residues.

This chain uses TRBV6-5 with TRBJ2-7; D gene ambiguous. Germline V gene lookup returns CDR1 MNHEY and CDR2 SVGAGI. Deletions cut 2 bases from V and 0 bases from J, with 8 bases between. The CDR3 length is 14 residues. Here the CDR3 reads CASSYDAGSYEQYF. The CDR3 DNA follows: TGTGCCAGCAGTTACGATGCAGGCTCCTACGAGCAGTACTTC.

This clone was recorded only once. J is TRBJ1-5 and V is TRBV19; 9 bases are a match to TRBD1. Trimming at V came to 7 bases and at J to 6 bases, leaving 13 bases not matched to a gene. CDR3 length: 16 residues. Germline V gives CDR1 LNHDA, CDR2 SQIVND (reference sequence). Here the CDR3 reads CASTPLRGQGLQPQHF. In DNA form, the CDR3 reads TGTGCCAGTACCCCGCTCCGGGGACAGGGTCTTCAGCCCCAGCATTTT.

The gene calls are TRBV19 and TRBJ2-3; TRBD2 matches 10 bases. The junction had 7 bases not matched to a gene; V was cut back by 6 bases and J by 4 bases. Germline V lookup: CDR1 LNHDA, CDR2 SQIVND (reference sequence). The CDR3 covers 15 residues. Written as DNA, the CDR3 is TGTGCCAGTAGGCAAGCGGGAGGGTGGGCAGATACGCAGTATTTT. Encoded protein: CASRQAGGWADTQYF.

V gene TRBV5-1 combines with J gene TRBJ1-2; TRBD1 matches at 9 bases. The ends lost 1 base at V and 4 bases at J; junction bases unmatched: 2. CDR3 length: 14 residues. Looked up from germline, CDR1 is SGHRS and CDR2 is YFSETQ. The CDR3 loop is CASSLLQGAYGYTF. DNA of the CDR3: TGCGCCAGCAGCTTGTTACAGGGGGCCTATGGCTACACCTTC.

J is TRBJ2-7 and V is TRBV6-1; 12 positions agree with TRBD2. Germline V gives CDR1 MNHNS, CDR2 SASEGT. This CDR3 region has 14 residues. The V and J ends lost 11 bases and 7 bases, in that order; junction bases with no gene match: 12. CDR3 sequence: CASTRLAGGREQYF. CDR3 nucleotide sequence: TGTGCCTCCACCCGGCTAGCGGGAGGGCGTGAGCAGTACTTC.

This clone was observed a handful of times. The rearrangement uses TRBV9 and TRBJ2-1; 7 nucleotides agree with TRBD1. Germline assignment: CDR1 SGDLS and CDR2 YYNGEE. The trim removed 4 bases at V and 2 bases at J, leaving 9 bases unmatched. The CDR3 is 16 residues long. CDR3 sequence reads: CASSPRGSGTYNEQFF. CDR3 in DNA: TGTGCCAGCAGCCCCAGGGGGAGCGGTACCTACAATGAGCAGTTCTTC. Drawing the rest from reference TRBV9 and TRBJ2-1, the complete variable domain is DSGVTQTPKHLITATGQRVTLRCSPRSGDLSVYWYQQSLDQGLQFLIQYYNGEERAKGNILERFSAQQFPDLHSELNLSSLELGDSALYFCASSPRGSGTYNEQFFGPGTRLTVL.

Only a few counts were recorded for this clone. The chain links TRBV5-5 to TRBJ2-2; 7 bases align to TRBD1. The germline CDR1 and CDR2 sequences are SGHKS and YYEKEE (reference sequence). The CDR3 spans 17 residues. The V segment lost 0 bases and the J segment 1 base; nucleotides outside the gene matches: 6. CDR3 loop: CASSLGDRTGNTGELFF. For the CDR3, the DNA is TGTGCCAGCAGCTTGGGGGATCGGACAGGGAACACCGGGGAGCTGTTTTTT.

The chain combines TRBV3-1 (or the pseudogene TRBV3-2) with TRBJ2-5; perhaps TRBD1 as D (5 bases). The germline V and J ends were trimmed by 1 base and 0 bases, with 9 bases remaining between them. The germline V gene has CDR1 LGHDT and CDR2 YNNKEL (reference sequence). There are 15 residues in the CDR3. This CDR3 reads CASSQVTDNQETQYF. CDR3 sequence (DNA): TGTGCCAGCAGCCAAGTTACGGACAACCAAGAGACCCAGTACTTC.

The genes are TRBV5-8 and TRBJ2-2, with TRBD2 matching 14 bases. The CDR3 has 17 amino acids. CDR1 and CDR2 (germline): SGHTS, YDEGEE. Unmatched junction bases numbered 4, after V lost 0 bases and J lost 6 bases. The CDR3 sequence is CASSLAGTSGSPGELFF. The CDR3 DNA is TGTGCCAGCAGCTTGGCCGGGACTAGCGGGAGCCCCGGGGAGCTGTTTTTT.

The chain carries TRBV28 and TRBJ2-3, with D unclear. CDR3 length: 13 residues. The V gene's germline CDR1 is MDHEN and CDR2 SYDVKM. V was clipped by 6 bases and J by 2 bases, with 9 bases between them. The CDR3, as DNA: TGTGCCAGCAGCTCCCCTTCCACAGATACGCAGTATTTT. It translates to CASSSPSTDTQYF.

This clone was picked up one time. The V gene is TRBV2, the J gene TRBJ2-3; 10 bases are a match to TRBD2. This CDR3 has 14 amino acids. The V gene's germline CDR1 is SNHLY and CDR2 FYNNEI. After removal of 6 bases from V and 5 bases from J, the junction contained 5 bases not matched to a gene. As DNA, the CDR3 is TGTGCCAGCAGGCCGGGACTAGCGCTAGATACGCAGTATTTT. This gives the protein CASRPGLALDTQYF. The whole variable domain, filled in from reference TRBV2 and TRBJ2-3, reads EPEVTQTPSHQVTQMGQEVILRCVPISNHLYFYWYRQILGQKVEFLVSFYNNEISEKSEIFDDQFSVERPDGSNFTLKIRSTKLEDSAMYFCASRPGLALDTQYFGPGTRLTVL.

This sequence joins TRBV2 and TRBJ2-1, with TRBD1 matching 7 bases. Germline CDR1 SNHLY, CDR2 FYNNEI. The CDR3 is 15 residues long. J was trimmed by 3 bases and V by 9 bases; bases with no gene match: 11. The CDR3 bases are TGTGCCAGTGAAAAACTCCGGGACAGCTACAATGAGCAGTTCTTC. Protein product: CASEKLRDSYNEQFF.

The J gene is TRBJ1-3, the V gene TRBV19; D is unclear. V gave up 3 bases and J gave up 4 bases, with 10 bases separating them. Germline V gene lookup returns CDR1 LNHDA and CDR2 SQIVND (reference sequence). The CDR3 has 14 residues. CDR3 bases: TGTGCCAGTAGTATTGCGCGGCCCGGAAACACCATATATTTT. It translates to CASSIARPGNTIYF.

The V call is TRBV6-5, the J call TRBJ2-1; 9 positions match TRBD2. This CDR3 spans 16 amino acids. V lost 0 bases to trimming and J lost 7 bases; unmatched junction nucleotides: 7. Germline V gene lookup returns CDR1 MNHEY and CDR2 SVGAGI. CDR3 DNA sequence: TGTGCCAGCAGTTACTCGCCTAGCGGGATAAGAAATGAGCAGTTCTTC. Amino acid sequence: CASSYSPSGIRNEQFF.

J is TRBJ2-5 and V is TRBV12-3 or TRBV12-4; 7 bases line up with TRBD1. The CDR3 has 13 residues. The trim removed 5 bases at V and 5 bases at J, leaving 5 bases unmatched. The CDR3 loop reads CASSIRGLETQYF. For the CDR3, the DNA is TGTGCCAGCAGTATTAGGGGGCTGGAGACCCAGTACTTC.

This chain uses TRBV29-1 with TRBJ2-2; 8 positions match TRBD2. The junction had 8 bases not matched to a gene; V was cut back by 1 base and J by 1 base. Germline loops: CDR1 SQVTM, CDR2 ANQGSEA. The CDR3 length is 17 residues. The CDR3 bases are TGCAGCGTTGAAGCCCGTGGCGGGAGGAGGAACACCGGGGAGCTGTTTTTT. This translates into CSVEARGGRRNTGELFF.

The CDR3 spells CASSIRTGAGNEQFF. CDR3 coding DNA: TGTGCCAGTAGTATTCGGACAGGGGCTGGCAATGAGCAGTTCTTC. V and J are TRBV19 and TRBJ2-1, with 9 bases lining up with TRBD1. From germline, CDR1 is LNHDA and CDR2 SQIVND (reference sequence). Trimming removed 3 bases from V and 6 bases from J; junction bases left unmatched: 6. This CDR3 spans 15 amino acids.

The CDR3 spells CASSGGFGELFF. As DNA, the CDR3 is TGTGCCAGCAGTGGAGGGTTCGGGGAGCTGTTTTTT. This sequence joins TRBV2 and TRBJ2-2; D perhaps matches TRBD2 (5 bases). Trimming removed 4 bases from V and 7 bases from J, with 7 bases in between. CDR1 is SNHLY and CDR2 is FYNNEI in the germline V gene. The length of the CDR3 is 12 residues.

DNA for the CDR3: TGTGCCAGCAGCGGCAGCGAGCTTTTAATGGGTTATGGCTACACCTTC. As protein: CASSGSELLMGYGYTF. The chain employs TRBV6-6 and TRBJ1-2; D gene uncertain. The V end lost 6 bases, the J end lost 5 bases, and 22 bases lay between the germline ends. The germline gives CDR1 MNHNY, CDR2 SVGAGI (reference sequence). The CDR3 is made up of 16 amino acids.

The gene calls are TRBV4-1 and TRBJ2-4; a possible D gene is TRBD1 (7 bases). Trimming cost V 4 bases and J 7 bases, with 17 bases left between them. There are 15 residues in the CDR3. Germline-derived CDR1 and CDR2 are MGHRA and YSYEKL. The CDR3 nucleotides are TGCGCCAGCAGCCTGTATTCAGGGGGGCCCAACATTCAGTACTTC. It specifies CASSLYSGGPNIQYF.

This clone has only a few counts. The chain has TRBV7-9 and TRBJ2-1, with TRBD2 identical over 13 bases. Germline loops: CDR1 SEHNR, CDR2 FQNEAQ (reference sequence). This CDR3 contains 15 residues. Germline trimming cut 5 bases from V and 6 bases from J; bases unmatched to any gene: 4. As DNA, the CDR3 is TGTGCCAGCAGCCTCGGGACTAGCGGGACCAATGAGCAGTTCTTC. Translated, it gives CASSLGTSGTNEQFF.

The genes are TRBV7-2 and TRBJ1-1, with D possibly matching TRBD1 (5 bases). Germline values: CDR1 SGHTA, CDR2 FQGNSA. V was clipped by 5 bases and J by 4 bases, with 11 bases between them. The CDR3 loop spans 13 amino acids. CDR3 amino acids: CASSNLGVTEAFF. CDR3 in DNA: TGTGCCAGCAGCAATTTAGGGGTCACTGAAGCTTTCTTT.

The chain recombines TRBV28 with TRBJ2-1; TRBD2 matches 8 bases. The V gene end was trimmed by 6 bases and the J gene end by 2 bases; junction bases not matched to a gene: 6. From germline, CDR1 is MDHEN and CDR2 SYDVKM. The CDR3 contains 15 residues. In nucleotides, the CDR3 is TGTGCCAGCAGCCTCGGTAGCGGGACCTACAATGAGCAGTTCTTC. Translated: CASSLGSGTYNEQFF.

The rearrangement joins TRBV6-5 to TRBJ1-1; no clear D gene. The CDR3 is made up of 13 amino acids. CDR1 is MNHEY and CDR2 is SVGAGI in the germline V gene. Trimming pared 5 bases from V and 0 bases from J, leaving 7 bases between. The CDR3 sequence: CASSRNMNTEAFF. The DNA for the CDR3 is TGTGCCAGCAGTCGTAACATGAACACTGAAGCTTTCTTT.

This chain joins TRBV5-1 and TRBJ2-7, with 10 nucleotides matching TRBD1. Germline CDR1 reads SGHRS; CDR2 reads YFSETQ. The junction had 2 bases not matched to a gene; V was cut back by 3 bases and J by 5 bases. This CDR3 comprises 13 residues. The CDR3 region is CASSSGTGDEQYF. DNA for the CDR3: TGCGCCAGCAGCTCCGGGACAGGGGACGAGCAGTACTTC.

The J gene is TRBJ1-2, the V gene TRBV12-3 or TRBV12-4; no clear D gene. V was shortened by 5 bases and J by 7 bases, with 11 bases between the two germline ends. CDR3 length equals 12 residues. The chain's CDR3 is CASSRDMIGYTF. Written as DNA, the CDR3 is TGTGCCAGCAGTCGAGACATGATTGGCTACACCTTC.

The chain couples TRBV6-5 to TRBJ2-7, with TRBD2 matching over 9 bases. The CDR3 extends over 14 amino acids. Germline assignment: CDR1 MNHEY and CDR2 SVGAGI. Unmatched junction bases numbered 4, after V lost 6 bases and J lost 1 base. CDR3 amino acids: CASRLAGSSYEQYF. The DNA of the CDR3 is TGTGCCAGCAGACTAGCGGGTTCTTCCTACGAGCAGTACTTC.

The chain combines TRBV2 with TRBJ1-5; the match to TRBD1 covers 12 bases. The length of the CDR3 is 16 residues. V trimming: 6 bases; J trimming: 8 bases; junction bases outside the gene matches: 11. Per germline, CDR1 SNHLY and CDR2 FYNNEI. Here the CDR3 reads CASSVLGQGAGEPQHF. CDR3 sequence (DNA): TGTGCCAGCAGCGTACTGGGACAGGGGGCAGGGGAGCCCCAGCATTTT.

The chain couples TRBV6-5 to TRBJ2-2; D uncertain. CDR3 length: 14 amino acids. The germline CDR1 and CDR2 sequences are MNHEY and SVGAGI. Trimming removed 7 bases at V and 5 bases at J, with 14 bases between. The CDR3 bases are TGTGCCAGCATACGTCCGGGTGAGACCGGGGAGCTGTTTTTT. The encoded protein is CASIRPGETGELFF.